This record concerns one T cell receptor beta chain sequence. Libraries were prepared by immunoSEQ multiplex PCR; TCRdb keeps only in-frame clonotypes and omits some of them. The data contain some 200,000 clones, almost 80% of them singletons. This record comes from a study of blood T cell repertoires in COVID-19. Study context: The United States, Italy and Spain supplied acute and convalescent COVID-19 samples.

Participants were aged roughly 18 to 89 years, lived in about two dozen US areas, and enrolled virtually. The CDR3 is 16 residues long. The germline gives CDR1 KGHSH, CDR2 LQKENI. The trim removed 4 bases at V and 4 bases at J, leaving 10 bases unmatched. Sequencing was performed on PBMCs or T cells enriched from blood (not recorded which). The chain has TRBV18 and TRBJ1-3, with 7 bases fitting TRBD1. The TCR sequence derives from a woman in her forties or fifties who had recovered from COVID-19. The CDR3 DNA reads as TGTGCCAGCTCACAGGGAACGACAGGGAGCGGAAACACCATATATTTT. This codes for CASSQGTTGSGNTIYF.